These 5 T cell receptor beta chains came from one sample sequenced in a study of identical twins. From the 5' RACE reads, TCRdb called clonotypes with MiXCR, one entry per CDR3 protein. The sample holds around 370,000 distinct CDR3 sequences, 8.5% to 10% seen once. Sequenced input: naive T cells sorted from blood. The source is a woman aged 45-65 years in good health.

This clonotype showed up just a few times. The chain recombines TRBV5-1 with TRBJ2-3; TRBD2 aligns across 11 bases. V lost 4 bases, J lost 5 bases, and 9 bases stayed unmatched. The germline CDR1 and CDR2 sequences are SGHRS and YFSETQ. This CDR3 is 16 amino acids long. DNA of the CDR3: TGCGCCAGCAGCCAAACCGGGACTAGCGGCCAAGATACGCAGTATTTT. Translating gives CASSQTGTSGQDTQYF.

About this clonotype itself: The missing conserved phenylalanine or tryptophan at the end of this CDR3 makes a read error likely. The chain joins TRBV10-2 to TRBJ2-1; tentatively, D is TRBD1 (6 bases). The CDR3 is made up of 14 amino acids. Per the germline V gene, CDR1 is WSHSY and CDR2 is SAAADI. Trimming removed 2 bases at V and 3 bases at J, with 8 bases between. CDR3 sequence reads: CASSEQGGYNEQFS. In DNA, the CDR3 is TGCGCCAGCAGTGAGCAAGGGGGCTACAATGAGCAGTTCTCC.

V and J are TRBV18 and TRBJ2-2, with 11 bases matching TRBD2. CDR1 and CDR2 (germline): KGHSH, LQKENI. Losses at the gene ends were 2 bases for V and 4 bases for J; bases not matched to a gene: 3. CDR3 length equals 16 residues. CDR3 loop: CASSPYGLAGTGELFF. Written as DNA, the CDR3 is TGTGCCAGCTCACCATACGGACTAGCGGGCACCGGGGAGCTGTTTTTT.

The chain carries TRBV3-1 and TRBJ2-4; D possibly corresponds to TRBD2 (6 bases). Germline V CDR1 and CDR2: LGHDT, YNNKEL (reference sequence). This CDR3 comprises 17 residues. The V and J ends lost 0 bases and 9 bases respectively, with 21 bases between them. The CDR3 coding sequence is TGTGCCAGCAGCCAAGATAGCGGCGGGACCCTGGGGAGCATTCAGTACTTC. It yields the protein CASSQDSGGTLGSIQYF.

The genes are TRBV29-1 and TRBJ2-2, with D possibly called TRBD1 or TRBD2 (6 bases each). Germline-derived CDR1 and CDR2 are SQVTM and ANQGSEA. The CDR3 length is 14 residues. V was pared by 3 bases and J by 5 bases, with 13 bases between. The CDR3 reads CSVERGEVTGELFF. The CDR3 nucleotides are TGCAGCGTTGAGAGGGGGGAGGTAACCGGGGAGCTGTTTTTT.